A single sample gave rise to the 23 T cell receptor beta chains below, sequenced in a study of T cell responses to AZD1222 COVID-19 vaccine. Data came from immunoSEQ multiplex PCR; TCRdb stores just in-frame clones and leaves some out. The sample carries 150,000 to 200,000 clones, approximately 94% recorded once. The sample was peripheral blood, taken on day 0 of AZD1222 vaccination. Every receptor here comes from an adult in good health.

The chain uses TRBV4-2 and TRBJ2-5; D perhaps matches TRBD2 (6 bases). The V end was cut by 5 bases, the J end by 8 bases, with 21 bases between. The CDR3 is 15 amino acids. The germline CDR1 and CDR2 sequences are LGHNA and YNFKEQ. Here the CDR3 DNA reads TGTGCCAGCAGCGAGCTACGGGACTCCGAAACCACCCAGTACTTC. This translates into CASSELRDSETTQYF.

The chain carries TRBV5-1 and TRBJ1-1; a weak D match, TRBD1 (5 bases). This CDR3 contains 15 residues. Germline CDR1 SGHRS, CDR2 YFSETQ. Trimming took 0 bases from V and 1 from J, leaving 10 bases between them. DNA of the CDR3: TGCGCCAGCAGCTTGGCCCATAGGGGGAACACTGAAGCTTTCTTT. Translated: CASSLAHRGNTEAFF.

The chain links TRBV7-9 to TRBJ1-4; TRBD1 agrees at 8 bases. The CDR3 runs 15 residues. With V trimmed by 5 bases and J by 11 bases, 13 bases remained unmatched. The germline CDR1 and CDR2 sequences are SEHNR and FQNEAQ (reference sequence). The CDR3 reads CASSASGTGVQKLFF. CDR3 nucleotides: TGTGCCAGCAGCGCTTCCGGGACAGGTGTCCAGAAACTGTTTTTT.

V usage is TRBV12-3 or TRBV12-4 and J usage is TRBJ1-1, with unresolved D. This CDR3 spans 12 amino acids. V was shortened by 2 bases and J by 8 bases, with 9 bases between the two germline ends. The CDR3 nucleotides are TGTGCCAGCAGTTTAAGGTACGGCGAAGCTTTCTTT. Residues: CASSLRYGEAFF.

The chain joins TRBV15 to TRBJ2-1; no clear D gene. Germline lookup yields CDR1 LNHNV and CDR2 YYDKDF (reference sequence). The germline V and J ends were trimmed by 5 bases and 4 bases, with 15 bases remaining between them. This CDR3 has 15 amino acids. The CDR3 region is CATSQRLGEYNEQFF. The CDR3 bases are TGTGCCACCAGCCAAAGGTTGGGCGAGTACAATGAGCAGTTCTTC.

The chain's CDR3 is CASSLPSREQFF. The CDR3 nucleotides read TGTGCCAGCAGCTTACCGTCCAGGGAGCAGTTCTTC. The chain uses TRBV7-8 and TRBJ2-1; D gene ambiguous. V dropped 2 bases and J dropped 10 bases, with 9 bases sitting between them. Germline V gives CDR1 SGHVS, CDR2 FQNEAQ. This CDR3 contains 12 residues.

This chain connects TRBV5-6 to TRBJ1-4, with D tentatively TRBD1 (6 bases). Germline lookup yields CDR1 SGHDT and CDR2 YYEEEE. The CDR3 has 15 amino acids. The V end was cut by 6 bases, the J end by 5 bases, with 17 bases between. The CDR3 bases are TGTGCCAGCACCCTTTCTGGGCAGGGGAATGAAAAACTGTTTTTT. Translating it yields CASTLSGQGNEKLFF.

V usage is TRBV18 and J usage is TRBJ2-3; weak D call: TRBD2 (5 bases). The CDR3 covers 15 residues. With 2 bases removed from V and 2 bases from J, the gap between germline ends came to 11 bases. Germline CDR1 KGHSH, CDR2 LQKENI. Written as DNA, the CDR3 is TGTGCCAGCTCACCAGGAATGACTACCACAGATACGCAGTATTTT. Translating gives CASSPGMTTTDTQYF.

This sequence joins TRBV19 and TRBJ2-7, with 7 bases aligning to TRBD2. The CDR3 runs to 13 residues. Germline V gives CDR1 LNHDA, CDR2 SQIVND (reference sequence). V shed 6 bases and J 5 bases; nucleotides not matched to a gene: 7. The CDR3 nucleotides read TGTGCCAGTAGACGACGGACTAGTAACGAGCAGTACTTC. This encodes CASRRRTSNEQYF.

The chain is built from TRBV27 and TRBJ1-2; a weak D match, TRBD1 (5 bases). The CDR3 runs 16 residues. The V end was cut by 5 bases, the J end by 3 bases, with 19 bases between. Germline CDR1 MNHEY, CDR2 SMNVEV (reference sequence). The chain's CDR3 is CASSLYMRGSDYGYTF. DNA of the CDR3: TGTGCCAGCAGTCTCTACATGCGGGGCAGTGACTATGGCTACACCTTC.

V usage is TRBV24-1 and J usage is TRBJ2-2; maybe TRBD1 (6 bases). Germline V gene sequence: CDR1 KGHDR, CDR2 SFDVKD. With 1 base removed from V and 2 bases from J, the gap between germline ends came to 7 bases. There are 15 residues in the CDR3. The CDR3 bases are TGTGCCACCAGTGATTTAGGGACAAACACCGGGGAGCTGTTTTTT. It encodes CATSDLGTNTGELFF.

The chain is built from TRBV29-1 and TRBJ2-3, with D unclear. With 3 bases removed from V and 6 bases from J, the gap between germline ends came to 1 base. The CDR3 is 9 amino acids. Per germline, CDR1 SQVTM and CDR2 ANQGSEA. CDR3 sequence reads: CSVDDTQYF. For the CDR3, the DNA is TGCAGCGTTGATGATACGCAGTATTTT.

The chain combines TRBV30 with TRBJ1-5, with unresolved D. This CDR3 has 14 amino acids. V shed 0 bases and J shed 5 bases, with 11 bases lying between them. Germline V lookup: CDR1 GTSNPN, CDR2 SVGIG (reference sequence). The CDR3 loop is CAWSVELGDQPQHF. In DNA, the CDR3 is TGTGCCTGGAGTGTAGAACTGGGCGATCAGCCCCAGCATTTT.

The chain employs TRBV9 and TRBJ2-1, with D possibly being TRBD2 (6 bases). Trimming shortened V by 5 bases and J by 3 bases, and 15 bases separated the two germline ends. Germline V gene data show CDR1 as SGDLS and CDR2 as YYNGEE. The CDR3 is 15 residues long. DNA for the CDR3: TGTGCCAGCAGTTGGGGACTCTCCGTCTACAATGAGCAGTTCTTC. Amino acid sequence: CASSWGLSVYNEQFF.

The chain uses TRBV6-6 and TRBJ1-5, with 11 positions matching TRBD1. V gave up 6 bases and J gave up 6 bases; unmatched junction bases: 7. CDR1 is MNHNY and CDR2 is SVGAGI in the germline V gene (reference sequence). The CDR3 runs to 15 residues. Here the CDR3 DNA reads TGTGCCAGCAGCCAACGGACAGGGGGCTTTCAGCCCCAGCATTTT. This translates into CASSQRTGGFQPQHF.

The V call is TRBV2, the J call TRBJ1-4; the match to TRBD1 covers 8 bases. CDR3 length: 14 residues. V trimming: 5 bases; J trimming: 4 bases; junction bases outside the gene matches: 3. The germline V gene encodes CDR1 SNHLY and CDR2 FYNNEI. CDR3 residues: CASSTGGGNEKLFF. CDR3 bases: TGTGCCAGCAGTACAGGGGGAGGTAATGAAAAACTGTTTTTT.

The genes are TRBV7-9 and TRBJ1-4, with D possibly TRBD1 on 5 matching bases. From germline, CDR1 is SEHNR and CDR2 FQNEAQ (reference sequence). Trimming shortened V by 5 bases and J by 8 bases, and 6 bases separated the two germline ends. This CDR3 region has 11 residues. The CDR3 nucleotides are TGTGCCAGCAGCCGGGGGGAAAAACTGTTTTTT. It translates to CASSRGEKLFF.

The CDR3 loop is CASSQDGRGRTQYF. As DNA, the CDR3 is TGTGCCAGCAGCCAAGATGGAAGGGGGCGGACCCAGTACTTC. The rearrangement links TRBV3-1 (or the pseudogene TRBV3-2) to TRBJ2-5, with 7 bases fitting TRBD1. The CDR3 length is 14 residues. CDR1 LGHDT and CDR2 YNNKEL come from the germline V gene (reference sequence). V gave up 0 bases and J gave up 7 bases; unmatched junction bases: 5.

CDR3 amino acids: CASSETGGGNYGYTF. The CDR3 nucleotides are TGTGCCAGCAGTGAGACAGGGGGCGGGAACTATGGCTACACCTTC. The chain recombines TRBV6-1 with TRBJ1-2, with 10 bases matching TRBD1. Trimming removed 3 bases from V and 2 bases from J; junction bases left unmatched: 3. This CDR3 is 15 amino acids long. CDR1 is MNHNS, CDR2 SASEGT, per germline.

The chain has TRBV12-3 or TRBV12-4 and TRBJ1-2; possible D gene TRBD1, 5 bases. CDR3 size: 13 residues. The ends were cut back, 0 bases at V and 8 bases at J, with 10 bases in the middle. The CDR3 loop is CASSLAGREGYTF. Here the CDR3 DNA reads TGTGCCAGCAGTTTAGCGGGGCGGGAGGGCTACACCTTC.

This sequence joins TRBV7-9 and TRBJ2-3, with D possibly TRBD2 on 6 matching bases. The germline V gene has CDR1 SEHNR and CDR2 FQNEAQ (reference sequence). The germline V and J ends were trimmed by 3 bases and 2 bases, with 15 bases remaining between them. The CDR3 contains 16 residues. Here the CDR3 reads CASSLMRRGDTDTQYF. The CDR3 DNA follows: TGTGCCAGCAGCTTGATGCGGCGGGGCGACACAGATACGCAGTATTTT.

This clone was detected only once. The J gene is TRBJ1-3, the V gene TRBV7-9; D is perhaps TRBD1 (5 bases). This CDR3 has 16 amino acids. The germline V gene has CDR1 SEHNR and CDR2 FQNEAQ (reference sequence). The V gene lost 3 bases and the J gene lost 2 bases, with 14 bases spanning the gap. CDR3 loop: CASSLLGVTAGNTIYF. The DNA for the CDR3 is TGTGCCAGCAGCTTGTTAGGGGTTACGGCTGGAAACACCATATATTTT.

The rearrangement links TRBV12-5 to TRBJ2-7; D is possibly TRBD2 (6 bases). Trimming removed 1 base at V and 8 bases at J, with 12 bases between. The CDR3 is made up of 13 amino acids. The V gene's germline CDR1 is LGHNT and CDR2 FRNRAP. As DNA, the CDR3 is TGTGCTAGTGGTTTGGGAGGCGCGGGACAGCAGTACTTC. Its protein is CASGLGGAGQQYF.